The rows below give T cell receptor beta chains drawn from one sample of a study of blood T cell repertoires in COVID-19. Data came from immunoSEQ multiplex PCR; TCRdb stores just in-frame clones and leaves some out. The sample gives some 530,000 clones, 70% to 90% of which show up once; 3.2% is in the top ten. The sample comprised peripheral blood. The receptors derive from a human donor in a cohort sampled during active COVID-19. Both conserved end residues are part of each CDR3. The order of the fields is clone size, V gene, D gene, J gene, CDR3 DNA, CDR3 protein. D genes are given only for firm matches. Clone sizes are given selectively: once, few, many, or a class where the clone is expanded.

.	TRBV19	TRBD1	TRBJ2-7	TGTGCCAGTAGTAACCAGGGGGCCTTTTACGAGCAGTACTTC	CASSNQGAFYEQYF
.	TRBV19	TRBD1	TRBJ1-6	TGTGCCAGTAGAGCGACAGGGGTGGGCAATAATTCACCCCTCCACTTT	CASRATGVGNNSPLHF
.	TRBV30	TRBD1	TRBJ1-6	TGTGCCTTCTACAGGGGATCGGCACCCCTCCACTTT	CAFYRGSAPLHF
.	TRBV6-2/TRBV6-3	TRBD2	TRBJ2-1	TGTGCCAGCAACCCTAGCGGGAGGGGCAATGAGCAGTTCTTC	CASNPSGRGNEQFF
.	TRBV7-9	TRBD1	TRBJ1-2	TGTGCCAGCAGCAGGACAGGGCGTGGCTATGGCTACACCTTC	CASSRTGRGYGYTF
.	TRBV5-1	TRBD2	TRBJ2-5	TGCGCCAGCGGACCCGGGACTAGCGGGACAGGGACCCAGTACTTC	CASGPGTSGTGTQYF
.	TRBV11-1	.	TRBJ1-1	TGTGCCAGCAGCTCAAACCGGGACAAAGCTTTCTTT	CASSSNRDKAFF
.	TRBV30	TRBD2	TRBJ2-3	TGTGCCTACCGATCGACTAGCGGTAGCACAGATACGCAGTATTTT	CAYRSTSGSTDTQYF
few	TRBV23-1	TRBD1	TRBJ1-5	TGCGCCAGCAGTCAATCAGGGACAGGGGATTATAGCAATCAGCCCCAGCATTTT	CASSQSGTGDYSNQPQHF
.	TRBV18	.	TRBJ1-2	TGTGCCAGCTCACCACCGGACCTGAAGCGGGGCTACACCTTC	CASSPPDLKRGYTF
.	TRBV28	TRBD2	TRBJ2-2	TGTGCCAGCAGTGCCAGGGACTACAACACCGGGGAGCTGTTTTTT	CASSARDYNTGELFF
once	TRBV29-1	.	TRBJ2-1	TGCAGCGCAGCGCTCTTCCTGAGCTCCTACAATGAGCAGTTCTTC	CSAALFLSSYNEQFF
.	TRBV5-6	TRBD1	TRBJ1-3	TGTGCCAGCAGCTTCCGACAGGGGGGTGGAAACACCATATATTTT	CASSFRQGGGNTIYF
.	TRBV3-1/TRBV3-2	TRBD1	TRBJ2-1	TGTGCCAGCAGCCCGGGACAGGTCTACAATGAGCAGTTCTTC	CASSPGQVYNEQFF
.	TRBV30	.	TRBJ1-2	TGTGCCTGGAGTCCAATGAGAACAATAACTATAGGCTACACCTTC	CAWSPMRTITIGYTF
.	TRBV12-3/TRBV12-4	.	TRBJ2-7	TGTGCCAGCAGTACAGGGATCAACGAGCAGTACTTC	CASSTGINEQYF
.	TRBV11-1	.	TRBJ2-3	TGTGCCAGCACGGATCAGGGGATCCCAACCGATACGCAGTATTTT	CASTDQGIPTDTQYF
.	TRBV5-4	.	TRBJ2-6	TGTGCCAGCAGCTCGGGGGAGCGGGTCGCTGGGGCCAACGTCCTGACTTTC	CASSSGERVAGANVLTF
once	TRBV7-2	.	TRBJ2-7	TGTGCCAGCAGCTCTGGGACACCCTACGAGCAGTACTTC	CASSSGTPYEQYF
.	TRBV28	.	TRBJ2-7	TGTGCCAGCAGCTCTTCCTACGAGCAGTACTTC	CASSSSYEQYF
.	TRBV6-2/TRBV6-3	TRBD1	TRBJ2-5	TGTGCCAGCAGCCCAGGGGGTTCCGTGGAGACCCAGTACTTC	CASSPGGSVETQYF
.	TRBV3-1/TRBV3-2	TRBD2	TRBJ2-7	TGTGCCAGCAGACGGGAGGCCTTCCTCGAGCAGTACTTC	CASRREAFLEQYF
once	TRBV28	.	TRBJ2-1	TGTGCCAGCAGTTCCCTAGTCGGAAGTTACAATGAGCAGTTCTTC	CASSSLVGSYNEQFF